The 30 T cell receptor beta chains below were found in one sample sequenced in a study of PD-1 blockade in classical Hodgkin lymphoma. TCRdb's table, derived via immunoSEQ multiplex PCR, lists solely in-frame clones and lacks some. The repertoire includes over 20,000 clones, more than 75% of them detected once, and roughly 7.4% sits in the top ten. Time point noted: newly diagnosed, previously untreated cHL patient sample. PBMCs were thawed, and CD8+ T cells were then isolated from them by magnetic negative selection. The sequencing input was CD8+ T cells from blood. The receptors originated from a human donor with classical Hodgkin lymphoma.

The CDR3 loop reads CASNPWTGGYGTQYF. The CDR3 region has the DNA TGTGCCAGCAACCCTTGGACAGGGGGCTACGGGACCCAGTACTTC. The chain uses TRBV6-5 and TRBJ2-5, with 11 bases matching TRBD1. CDR3 length: 15 residues. V was clipped by 7 bases and J by 7 bases; unmatched bases: 11. CDR1 MNHEY and CDR2 SVGAGI come from the germline V gene.

This clone was seen just once. The V call is TRBV9, the J call TRBJ1-2; D remains unclear. With 6 bases removed from V and 4 bases from J, the gap between germline ends came to 10 bases. CDR3 length: 12 residues. CDR1 and CDR2 (germline): SGDLS, YYNGEE. The CDR3 spells CASKGSVYGYTF. As DNA, the CDR3 is TGTGCCAGCAAGGGCTCGGTCTATGGCTACACCTTC.

This chain links TRBV29-1 with TRBJ1-1, with 7 nucleotides matching TRBD1. Germline V gene sequence: CDR1 SQVTM, CDR2 ANQGSEA. The CDR3 totals 15 residues. Trimming cost V 4 bases and J 0 bases; bases outside gene matches: 8. The CDR3 bases are TGCAGCGTTGCGGTCCCAGGGGGGATGAACACTGAAGCTTTCTTT. As protein: CSVAVPGGMNTEAFF.

The V call is TRBV4-1, the J call TRBJ2-3; 8 bases agree with TRBD2. CDR1 and CDR2 (germline): MGHRA, YSYEKL. Trimming at V came to 1 base and at J to 2 bases, leaving 5 bases not matched to a gene. This CDR3 comprises 16 residues. CDR3 loop: CASSQVYSGVTDTQYF. The CDR3 DNA is TGCGCCAGCAGCCAAGTTTATAGCGGGGTCACAGATACGCAGTATTTT.

This clone was recorded a few times. The rearrangement joins TRBV5-1 to TRBJ1-1; weak D call: TRBD1 (6 bases). Germline loops: CDR1 SGHRS, CDR2 YFSETQ. This CDR3 comprises 14 residues. The V gene lost 5 bases and the J gene lost 3 bases, with 14 bases spanning the gap. CDR3 bases: TGCGCCAGCAGGGCCCTTGGACAGTACACTGAAGCTTTCTTT. Translation: CASRALGQYTEAFF.

The chain combines TRBV6-5 with TRBJ2-7; perhaps D is TRBD1 or TRBD2 (5 bases each). The CDR3 extends over 14 amino acids. V lost 11 bases and J lost 2, with 19 bases in between. Germline CDR1 and CDR2: MNHEY and SVGAGI. The DNA of the CDR3 is TGTGCCGCCAAGGGGACGGAAAACACCTACGAGCAGTACTTC. This codes for CAAKGTENTYEQYF.

The V gene is TRBV4-1, the J gene TRBJ2-3; the D gene is possibly TRBD2 (6 bases). The CDR3 loop spans 18 amino acids. Deletions cut 1 base from V and 2 bases from J, with 19 bases between. CDR1 is MGHRA, CDR2 YSYEKL, per germline. CDR3 DNA: TGCGCCAGCAGCCAAGTTTGGCCTGACGGGGGACTCACAGATACGCAGTATTTT. It is translated as CASSQVWPDGGLTDTQYF.

The CDR3 DNA reads TGCGCCAGCAGCCAAGCGGCCCAGGGACGCACAGATACGCAGTATTTT. Translation: CASSQAAQGRTDTQYF. V and J are TRBV4-1 and TRBJ2-3; D possibly matches TRBD1 or TRBD2 (5 bases each). The CDR3 sequence is 16 residues long. Germline loops: CDR1 MGHRA, CDR2 YSYEKL. V was shortened by 1 base and J by 1 base, with 12 bases between the two germline ends.

V and J are TRBV21-1 and TRBJ1-4; the table's D gene call, TRBD1, was not cross checked with the DNA. TRBV21-1 is a listed pseudogene. The CDR3 totals 16 residues. CDR3 sequence: CASSNAGHGTNEKLFF. The DNA of the CDR3 is TGTGCCAGCAGCAACGCCGGACACGGAACTAATGAAAAACTGTTTTTT.

This chain links TRBV5-5 with TRBJ1-6; TRBD1 agrees at 7 bases. Germline V gene lookup returns CDR1 SGHKS and CDR2 YYEKEE (reference sequence). Germline trimming cut 2 bases from V and 8 bases from J; bases unmatched to any gene: 4. The CDR3 is 14 amino acids. CDR3 sequence: CASSFRTGDSPLHF. The CDR3 DNA is TGTGCCAGCAGCTTTAGAACAGGGGATTCACCCCTCCACTTT.

The rearrangement links TRBV28 to TRBJ2-2, with TRBD2 as a possible D gene (5 bases). The CDR3 runs 16 residues. Germline V gene lookup returns CDR1 MDHEN and CDR2 SYDVKM. Trimming removed 5 bases from V and 3 bases from J, with 16 bases in between. The CDR3 sequence is CASSPTSLTYTGELFF. The DNA of the CDR3 is TGTGCCAGCAGTCCCACTAGTCTTACCTACACCGGGGAGCTGTTTTTT. The variable domain in full, completed from reference TRBV28 and TRBJ2-2, reads DVKVTQSSRYLVKRTGEKVFLECVQDMDHENMFWYRQDPGLGLRLIYFSYDVKMKEKGDIPEGYSVSREKKERFSLILESASTNQTSMYLCASSPTSLTYTGELFFGEGSRLTVL.

The chain joins TRBV29-1 to TRBJ1-1; D is unresolved. V was clipped by 4 bases and J by 6 bases, with 15 bases between them. The CDR3 totals 13 residues. CDR1 is SQVTM, CDR2 ANQGSEA, per germline. In nucleotides, the CDR3 is TGCAGCGTTGGGACCGTGACGGACCCTGAAGCTTTCTTT. Translating gives CSVGTVTDPEAFF.

The chain is built from TRBV5-1 and TRBJ2-7; TRBD2 matches at 8 bases. Germline V lookup: CDR1 SGHRS, CDR2 YFSETQ. V was pared by 3 bases and J by 1 base, with 3 bases of the junction left unmatched. The CDR3 is made up of 14 amino acids. The CDR3 nucleotides are TGCGCCAGCAGCTCCGGCGGGGGGTCCTACGAGCAGTACTTC. The encoded protein is CASSSGGGSYEQYF.

The chain employs TRBV30 and TRBJ2-7; D unresolved. Between the trimmed V and J ends, which lost 3 bases and 5 bases, there was a span of 11 bases. Germline assignment: CDR1 GTSNPN and CDR2 SVGIG (reference sequence). The CDR3 runs 12 residues. The CDR3 is CAWRQTEHEQYF. Written as DNA, the CDR3 is TGTGCCTGGAGGCAGACCGAGCACGAGCAGTACTTC. Variable domain in full (rest from reference TRBV30 and TRBJ2-7): SQTIHQWPATLVQPVGSPLSLECTVEGTSNPNLYWYRQAAGRGLQLLFYSVGIGQISSEVPQNLSASRPQDRQFILSSKKLLLSDSGFYLCAWRQTEHEQYFGPGTRLTVT.

This clone was counted a few times. The CDR3: CASSWGTEQPQHF. As DNA, the CDR3 is TGTGCCAGCAGCTGGGGGACTGAACAGCCCCAGCATTTT. The chain couples TRBV11-2 to TRBJ1-5; possible D gene TRBD1, 5 bases. Germline V gene sequence: CDR1 SGHAT, CDR2 FQNNGV. V lost 4 bases and J 7 bases, leaving 11 bases between the germline ends. This CDR3 spans 13 amino acids.

This clone occurred once. The chain is built from TRBV5-4 and TRBJ1-3, with TRBD1 matching 9 bases. The CDR3 is 14 residues long. Per the germline V gene, CDR1 is SGHNT and CDR2 is YYREEE (reference sequence). V gave up 4 bases and J gave up 4 bases; unmatched junction bases: 3. The CDR3, as DNA: TGTGCCAGCAGCCTGGACAGGGGCGGAAACACCATATATTTT. Translating it yields CASSLDRGGNTIYF.

V usage is TRBV7-2 and J usage is TRBJ2-7, with 8 bases identical to TRBD2. The germline gives CDR1 SGHTA, CDR2 FQGNSA. This CDR3 is built from 14 residues. The V and J ends lost 6 bases and 5 bases, in that order; junction bases with no gene match: 9. CDR3 DNA sequence: TGTGCCAGCAGACTAAGCGGGAGCCAAAACGAGCAGTACTTC. Translated: CASRLSGSQNEQYF.

The chain uses TRBV19 and TRBJ1-2; D gene ambiguous. V lost 6 bases and J lost 3, with 5 bases in between. This CDR3 region has 11 residues. The germline V gene encodes CDR1 LNHDA and CDR2 SQIVND (reference sequence). Written as DNA, the CDR3 is TGTGCCAGTAGAACACACTATGGCTACACCTTC. Its protein is CASRTHYGYTF.

This chain connects TRBV18 to TRBJ2-1; 7 nucleotides match TRBD1. Germline-derived CDR1 and CDR2 are KGHSH and LQKENI. The CDR3 contains 16 residues. Trimming took 3 bases from V and 1 from J; bases not matched to a gene: 6. The CDR3 is CASSPNRGASYNEQFF. CDR3 DNA sequence: TGTGCCAGCTCACCGAACAGGGGTGCGTCCTACAATGAGCAGTTCTTC.

V is TRBV19 and J is TRBJ1-2; a possible D gene is TRBD1 (6 bases). This CDR3 has 15 amino acids. Looked up from germline, CDR1 is LNHDA and CDR2 is SQIVND (reference sequence). V lost 3 bases, J lost 2 bases, and 13 bases lay in between. Here the CDR3 reads CASSITGHLNYGYTF. In nucleotides, the CDR3 is TGTGCCAGTAGTATCACGGGACATCTCAACTATGGCTACACCTTC.

The chain links TRBV7-3 to TRBJ2-1; a weak D match, TRBD2 (5 bases). CDR1 is SGHTA and CDR2 is FQGTGA in the germline V gene. Between the trimmed V and J ends, which lost 1 base and 5 bases, there was a span of 9 bases. This CDR3 is built from 14 residues. The CDR3 reads CASSLKGSHNEQFF. The DNA of the CDR3 is TGTGCCAGCAGCTTAAAAGGGAGTCACAATGAGCAGTTCTTC.

This clone was seen a single time. V usage is TRBV10-2 and J usage is TRBJ1-1; D remains unclear. With 6 bases removed from V and 0 bases from J, the gap between germline ends came to 11 bases. Germline V gene data show CDR1 as WSHSY and CDR2 as SAAADI. The CDR3 covers 14 residues. The CDR3, as DNA: TGCGCCAGCAGATCACATGTTGTGAACACTGAAGCTTTCTTT. Residues: CASRSHVVNTEAFF.

The table lists this clone with a count of one. This chain joins TRBV19 and TRBJ1-5; D gene ambiguous. Trimming left V 3 bases short and J 0 bases short, with 6 bases between. Germline CDR1 is LNHDA and CDR2 is SQIVND (reference sequence). CDR3 length: 14 amino acids. As DNA, the CDR3 is TGTGCCAGTAGTATGGCGTTTAGCAATCAGCCCCAGCATTTT. Amino acids: CASSMAFSNQPQHF.

The gene calls are TRBV29-1 and TRBJ1-2; no reliable D call. Looked up from germline, CDR1 is SQVTM and CDR2 is ANQGSEA. V was clipped by 5 bases and J by 2 bases, with 9 bases between them. The CDR3 consists of 12 residues. The DNA for the CDR3 is TGCAGCGTTTGGTGGGAGAACTATGGCTACACCTTC. It translates to CSVWWENYGYTF. Full variable domain (rest looked up from reference TRBV29-1 and TRBJ1-2): SAVISQKPSRDICQRGTSLTIQCQVDSQVTMMFWYRQQPGQSLTLIATANQGSEATYESGFVIDKFPISRPNLTFSTLTVSNMSPEDSSIYLCSVWWENYGYTFGSGTRLTVV.

This chain links TRBV27 with TRBJ2-5, with TRBD2 matching over 10 bases. The assigned J gene may be wrong: the sequence end matches TRBJ2-7 better. Germline values: CDR1 MNHEY, CDR2 SMNVEV (reference sequence). The CDR3 runs to 17 residues. CDR3 residues: CASSPTATSGFPYEQYF. Written as DNA, the CDR3 is TGTGCCAGCAGCCCTACCGCGACTAGCGGGTTTCCCTACGAGCAGTACTTC.

This chain links TRBV6-5 with TRBJ2-1; 8 nucleotides agree with TRBD2. The CDR3 loop spans 15 amino acids. Unmatched junction bases numbered 7, after V lost 2 bases and J lost 7 bases. Germline CDR1 reads MNHEY; CDR2 reads SVGAGI. Here the CDR3 DNA reads TGTGCCAGCAGTTACACAGCGGGGGTTCGGAATGAGCAGTTCTTC. Its translation: CASSYTAGVRNEQFF.

This clone was observed a few times. V is TRBV7-9 and J is TRBJ2-7, with 8 bases that match TRBD2. This CDR3 is built from 16 residues. J lost 6 bases, V lost 5 bases, and 15 bases had no gene match. Germline V lookup: CDR1 SEHNR, CDR2 FQNEAQ (reference sequence). CDR3 in DNA: TGTGCCAGCAGCCTCTTCAGCGGGAGCCTCTCCAGCGAGCAGTACTTC. This gives the protein CASSLFSGSLSSEQYF. Supplemented by reference TRBV7-9 and TRBJ2-7, the full variable domain reads DTGVSQNPRHKITKRGQNVTFRCDPISEHNRLYWYRQTLGQGPEFLTYFQNEAQLEKSRLLSDRFSAERPKGSFSTLEIQRTEQGDSAMYLCASSLFSGSLSSEQYFGPGTRLTVT.

CDR3 DNA sequence: TGTGCCAGCAGTCCAGCGACAGGGTTGTCTGAAGCTTTCTTT. Translation gives CASSPATGLSEAFF. The chain recombines TRBV28 with TRBJ1-1, with 7 bases fitting TRBD1. The CDR3 spans 14 residues. V shed 5 bases and J 6 bases; nucleotides not matched to a gene: 9. Germline values: CDR1 MDHEN, CDR2 SYDVKM.

The rearrangement links TRBV19 to TRBJ1-1; no firm D call. The CDR3 sequence is 12 residues long. V was pared by 8 bases and J by 5 bases, with 12 bases between. Germline-derived CDR1 and CDR2 are LNHDA and SQIVND (reference sequence). This chain's CDR3 is CASHRGGTEAFF. CDR3 nucleotide sequence: TGTGCCAGTCACCGGGGAGGGACTGAAGCTTTCTTT.

The chain recombines TRBV6-1 with TRBJ2-7, with D perhaps matching TRBD1 or TRBD2 (5 bases each). The germline CDR1 and CDR2 sequences are MNHNS and SASEGT. V lost 2 bases and J 2 bases, leaving 16 bases between the germline ends. This CDR3 has 16 amino acids. The CDR3 DNA follows: TGTGCCAGCAGTGAAAGGGTGGGGGACCCTCCCTACGAGCAGTACTTC. It encodes CASSERVGDPPYEQYF.